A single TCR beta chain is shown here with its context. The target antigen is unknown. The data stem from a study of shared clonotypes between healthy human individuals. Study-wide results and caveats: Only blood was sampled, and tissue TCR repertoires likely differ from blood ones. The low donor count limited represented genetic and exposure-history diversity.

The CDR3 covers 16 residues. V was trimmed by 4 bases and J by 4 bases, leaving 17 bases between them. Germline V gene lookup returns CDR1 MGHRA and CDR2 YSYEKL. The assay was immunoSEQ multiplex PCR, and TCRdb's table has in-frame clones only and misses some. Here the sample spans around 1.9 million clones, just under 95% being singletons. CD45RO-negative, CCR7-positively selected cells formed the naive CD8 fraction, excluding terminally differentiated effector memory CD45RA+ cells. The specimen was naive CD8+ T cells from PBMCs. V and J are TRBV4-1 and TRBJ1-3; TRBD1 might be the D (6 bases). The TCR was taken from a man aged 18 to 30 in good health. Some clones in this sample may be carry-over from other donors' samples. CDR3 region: CASSLMDGGTGNTIYF. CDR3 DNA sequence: TGCGCCAGCAGCCTGATGGACGGGGGCACAGGAAACACCATATATTTT.